This TCR beta chain is drawn from a study of neoadjuvant anti-PD-1 for oral cavity cancer. Measured with immunoSEQ multiplex PCR; TCRdb has only the in-frame clones, and not every one. This table holds about 72,000 clones, 80% to 90% found once. Germline V gene sequence: CDR1 SNHLY, CDR2 FYNNEI. The CDR3 loop spans 15 amino acids. V lost 8 bases and J 1 base, leaving 15 bases between the germline ends. Sequencing used PBMCs, obtained before nivolumab (anti-PD-1) treatment. This receptor was identified in a person between 40 and 85 years old with oral cavity squamous cell carcinoma. The chain recombines TRBV2 with TRBJ2-1; D perhaps matches TRBD2 (6 bases). The CDR3 loop reads CASASLRGSYNEQFF. In DNA form, the CDR3 reads TGTGCCAGCGCCTCGCTCCGGGGGTCCTACAATGAGCAGTTCTTC.